A selection of T cell receptor beta chains follows, all from one sample in a study of T cells in localized non-small cell lung cancer. Here immunoSEQ multiplex PCR was the method, and the copy in TCRdb shows in-frame clones only, minus some. Altogether 50,000 to 60,000 clones are present, 60% to 85% being singletons, with the ten largest covering around 4%. This material consisted of PBMCs, taken before any cancer treatment. These receptor sequences come from a woman between 35 and 70 years old with stage II lung adenocarcinoma. Both conserved end residues are part of each CDR3. The order of the fields is CDR3 length, J gene, clone size, V gene, D gene, CDR3 protein, CDR3 DNA. A D gene is named only where the DNA matches it firmly. Part of the rows lack a size; the others show once, few, many or a class for expanded clones.

>16|TRBJ1-4|few|TRBV4-2|TRBD1
CASSQATGAGNEKLFF
TGTGCCAGCAGCCAAGCCACAGGGGCGGGTAATGAAAAACTGTTTTTT
>15|TRBJ1-5|-|TRBV5-6|-
CASSLRIGVGQPQHF
TGTGCCAGCAGCTTGAGAATTGGTGTGGGTCAGCCCCAGCATTTT
>13|TRBJ1-5|-|TRBV10-3|-
CAISVGVSQPQHF
TGTGCCATCAGTGTAGGGGTAAGTCAGCCCCAGCATTTT
>16|TRBJ1-5|-|TRBV2|-
CASGWGMGGVNQPQHF
TGTGCCAGCGGATGGGGGATGGGAGGGGTGAATCAGCCCCAGCATTTT
>15|TRBJ1-4|-|TRBV28|TRBD1
CASSSRTGWYEKLFF
TGTGCCAGCAGTTCCCGGACAGGGTGGTACGAAAAACTGTTTTTT
>15|TRBJ2-3|-|TRBV6-1|-
CASSESYRSTDTQYF
TGTGCCAGCAGTGAAAGTTATAGGAGCACAGATACGCAGTATTTT
>13|TRBJ2-5|few|TRBV7-9|-
CASSFQSQETQYF
TGTGCCAGCAGCTTTCAAAGCCAAGAGACCCAGTACTTC
>13|TRBJ1-5|-|TRBV6-1|-
CASSEWENQPQHF
TGTGCCAGCAGTGAATGGGAGAATCAGCCCCAGCATTTT
>13|TRBJ1-5|few|TRBV2|TRBD1
CASRGQANQPQHF
TGTGCCAGCAGAGGACAGGCAAATCAGCCCCAGCATTTT
>14|TRBJ2-2|-|TRBV15|-
CATSTLVNTGELFF
TGTGCCACCAGCACGTTGGTAAACACCGGGGAGCTGTTTTTT
>15|TRBJ1-1|-|TRBV2|-
CASSEQGHANTEAFF
TGTGCCAGCAGTGAACAAGGACACGCGAACACTGAAGCTTTCTTT
>20|TRBJ1-5|-|TRBV21-1|-
CASSKAPLGQGRQIGQPQHF
TGTGCCAGCAGCAAAGCTCCGCTTGGGCAGGGACGCCAAATAGGGCAGCCCCAGCATTTT
>13|TRBJ2-5|-|TRBV7-2|-
CASSRGRTETQYF
TGTGCCAGCAGCCGTGGACGTACAGAGACCCAGTACTTC
>13|TRBJ1-2|-|TRBV2|-
CASSDRGFYGYTF
TGTGCCAGCAGTGACAGGGGCTTCTATGGCTACACCTTC
>14|TRBJ1-1|-|TRBV28|-
CASLPLQGSTEAFF
TGTGCCAGCCTACCGTTACAGGGAAGCACTGAAGCTTTCTTT
>15|TRBJ1-1|once|TRBV9|-
CASSTEALGNTEAFF
TGTGCCAGCAGTACAGAAGCCCTCGGGAACACTGAAGCTTTCTTT